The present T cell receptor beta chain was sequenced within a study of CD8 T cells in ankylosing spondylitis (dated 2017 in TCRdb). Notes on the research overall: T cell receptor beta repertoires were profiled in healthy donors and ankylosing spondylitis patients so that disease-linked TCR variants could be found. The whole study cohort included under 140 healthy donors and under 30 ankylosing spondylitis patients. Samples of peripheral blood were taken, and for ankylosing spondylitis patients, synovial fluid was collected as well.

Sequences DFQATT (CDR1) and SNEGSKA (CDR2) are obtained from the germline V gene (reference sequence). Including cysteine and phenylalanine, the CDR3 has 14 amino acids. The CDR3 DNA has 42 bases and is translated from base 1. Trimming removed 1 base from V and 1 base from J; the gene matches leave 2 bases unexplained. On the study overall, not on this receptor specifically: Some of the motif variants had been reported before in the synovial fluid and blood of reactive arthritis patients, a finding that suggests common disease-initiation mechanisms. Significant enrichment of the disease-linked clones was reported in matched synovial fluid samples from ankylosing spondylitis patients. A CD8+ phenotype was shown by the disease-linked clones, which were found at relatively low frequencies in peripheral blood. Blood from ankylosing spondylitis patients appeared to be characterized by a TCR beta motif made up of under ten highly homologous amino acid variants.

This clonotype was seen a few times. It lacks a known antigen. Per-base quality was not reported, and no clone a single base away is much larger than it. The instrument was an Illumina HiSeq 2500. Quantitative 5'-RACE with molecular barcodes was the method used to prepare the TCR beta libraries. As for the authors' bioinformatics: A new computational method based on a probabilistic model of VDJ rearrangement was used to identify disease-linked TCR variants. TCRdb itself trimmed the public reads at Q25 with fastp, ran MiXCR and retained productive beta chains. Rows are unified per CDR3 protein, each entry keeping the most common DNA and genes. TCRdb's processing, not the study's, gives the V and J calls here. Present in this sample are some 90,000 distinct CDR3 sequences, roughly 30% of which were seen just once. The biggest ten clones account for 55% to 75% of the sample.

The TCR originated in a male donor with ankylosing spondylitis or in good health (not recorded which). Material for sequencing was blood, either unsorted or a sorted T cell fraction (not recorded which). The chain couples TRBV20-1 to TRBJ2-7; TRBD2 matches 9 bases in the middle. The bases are TGCAGTGCTAGAGTCCTAGCGGGATCCTACGAGCAGTACTTC. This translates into CSARVLAGSYEQYF.